The rows below give T cell receptor beta chains drawn from one sample of a study of cytomegalovirus exposure and HLA in healthy donors. Generated by immunoSEQ multiplex PCR, the TCRdb table keeps only in-frame clones and is missing some. Of 70,000 to 95,000 clones in the sample, roughly 93% were seen once. Sample: PBMCs. The receptors here all came from a woman in her thirties in good health and CMV-seronegative. Both conserved end residues are part of each CDR3. Each record gives: J gene, V gene, CDR3 protein.

TRBJ1-2 TRBV6-5 CASRAAGYNVYTF
TRBJ2-4 TRBV28 CASSPGGGNIQYF
TRBJ2-3 TRBV5-1 CASSLESNPGDTQYF
TRBJ1-2 TRBV5-6 CASSSGQTNYGYTF
TRBJ1-1 TRBV10-3 CAISNHEIRQGNEAFF
TRBJ1-1 TRBV29-1 CSVEQGAKEAFF
TRBJ2-1 TRBV7-3 CASSSARDNEQFF
TRBJ1-1 TRBV5-1 CASSPRQGNEAFF
TRBJ2-1 TRBV2 CASSVERRYEQFF
TRBJ2-2 TRBV27 CASSLRGSAPVNTGELFF
TRBJ1-2 TRBV19 CASSPDRELFGYTF
TRBJ2-1 TRBV6-1 CASREDPGRGFF
TRBJ1-3 TRBV5-1 CASSSRGTVGNTIYF
TRBJ1-1 TRBV4-2 CASSPGQGARDTEAFF
TRBJ1-2 TRBV16 CASSLSTEGVYGYTF
TRBJ2-4 TRBV14 CASSQGGGFRRNIQYF
TRBJ1-4 TRBV30 CAWRSRHPLGGNEKLFF
TRBJ1-1 TRBV27 CASSFLGRGPVRRTEAFF
TRBJ2-5 TRBV7-2 CASSLARTRKETQYF
TRBJ2-7 TRBV6-6 CASSYDRTLSYEQYF
TRBJ2-7 TRBV5-1 CASSLASSGAFGYEQYF
TRBJ2-7 TRBV10-3 CAISETSSHEQYF
TRBJ1-3 TRBV5-1 CASSLGPTSGNTIYF
TRBJ2-7 TRBV19 CASSIDLGGTYEQYF
TRBJ1-5 TRBV7-2 CASSLSGYNQPQHF
TRBJ1-2 TRBV27 CASSLTGVYGYTF
TRBJ2-3 TRBV27 CASSLSGTPRLAGGADTQYF
TRBJ2-5 TRBV19 CASSTVQETQYF
TRBJ2-7 TRBV2 CASSDSREYYEQYF
TRBJ2-7 TRBV27 CASSWDRGAYEQYF
TRBJ1-1 TRBV6-1 CASGGDWGTEAFF
TRBJ1-2 TRBV28 CASSTLRGQGGYGYTF
TRBJ1-1 TRBV25-1 CASSEVTPNTEAFF
TRBJ1-2 TRBV7-2 CASSRETVNGYTF
TRBJ2-6 TRBV27 CASRRTLGLSGANVLTF
TRBJ1-5 TRBV6-5 CASSYSPGGQPQHF
TRBJ2-7 TRBV6-5 CASSYTAEGRKDEQYF
TRBJ2-7 TRBV2 CASSDSTARYEQYF
TRBJ2-3 TRBV4-1 CASSQAGTSTDTQYF
TRBJ1-3 TRBV2 CASSSQGAGNTIYF
TRBJ2-1 TRBV12-1 CASSFFRLADEQFF
TRBJ1-1 TRBV7-2 CASSPYRGSLNTEAFF
TRBJ2-5 TRBV7-2 CASGRGGRETQYF
TRBJ2-7 TRBV4-1 CASSQEETSGTYEQYF
TRBJ2-1 TRBV28 CASSRLASGTGGGNEQFF
TRBJ1-1 TRBV4-1 CASSPMDRGNTEAFF
TRBJ2-7 TRBV6-1 CAASRTAGMPYEQYF
TRBJ2-3 TRBV18 CASSPQGDTQYF
TRBJ1-1 TRBV19 CASRTDRGNTEAFF
TRBJ2-7 TRBV5-1 CASSLRGGSSYEQYF
TRBJ2-7 TRBV4-1 CASSHRQGAVDEQYF
TRBJ2-3 TRBV27 CASRPGVNTDTQYF
TRBJ1-5 TRBV29-1 CSVDMGANQPQHF
TRBJ2-2 TRBV28 CASSLSSGELFF
TRBJ1-5 TRBV6-5 CASSYSRPPGEPQHF
TRBJ2-7 TRBV6-1 CASSGGQLFSYEQYF
TRBJ2-2 TRBV19 CASSSSGGASGELFF
TRBJ1-6 TRBV11-2 CASSPGQEINSPLHF
TRBJ2-7 TRBV5-1 CASRSTDRGLYEQYF
TRBJ1-1 TRBV6-1 CASTDTEAFF